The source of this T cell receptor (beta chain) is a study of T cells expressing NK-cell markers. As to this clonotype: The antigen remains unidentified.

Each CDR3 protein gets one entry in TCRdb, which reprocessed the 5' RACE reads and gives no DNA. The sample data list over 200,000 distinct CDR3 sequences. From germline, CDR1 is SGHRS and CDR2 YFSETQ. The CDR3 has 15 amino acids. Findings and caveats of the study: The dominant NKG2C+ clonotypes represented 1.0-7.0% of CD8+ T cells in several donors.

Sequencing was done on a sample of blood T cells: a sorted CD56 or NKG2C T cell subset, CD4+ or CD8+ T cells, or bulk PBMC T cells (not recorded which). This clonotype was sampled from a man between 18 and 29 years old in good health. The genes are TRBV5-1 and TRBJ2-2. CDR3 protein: CASSLEGGGTGELFF. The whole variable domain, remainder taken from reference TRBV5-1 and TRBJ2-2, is KAGVTQTPRYLIKTRGQQVTLSCSPISGHRSVSWYQQTPGQGLQFLFEYFSETQRNKGNFPGRFSGRQFSNSRSEMNVSTLELGDSALYLCASSLEGGGTGELFFGEGSRLTVL.